This entry concerns a single TCR beta chain. The sample is drawn from a study of cytomegalovirus exposure and HLA in healthy donors. 60 Vbeta and 13 Jbeta primers were used in PCR. The protocol was immunoSEQ multiplex PCR, while the TCRdb copy is restricted to in-frame clones and leaves out a portion. The table has approximately 130,000 clones, around four fifths seen once; the top ten hold roughly 1.3%. The V gene's germline CDR1 is MNHEY and CDR2 SVGAGI. Trimming shortened V by 0 bases and J by 8 bases, and 19 bases separated the two germline ends. The CDR3 length is 16 residues. The rearrangement uses TRBV6-5 and TRBJ1-1, with D possibly matching TRBD1 (6 bases). This clonotype was sampled from a middle-aged woman in good health and CMV-seronegative. Input material: PBMCs. The CDR3 sequence is CASSYSPFGGATEAFF. The CDR3 bases are TGTGCCAGCAGTTACTCGCCCTTCGGGGGGGCCACGGAAGCTTTCTTT.